The clone carrying this TCR beta chain is medium-sized within its sample. The V and J ends lost 3 bases and 1 base, in that order; junction bases with no gene match: 12. Germline V lookup: CDR1 LGHNA, CDR2 YNFKEQ. This CDR3 contains 17 residues. Followed over time, Seattle patients had been enrolled while infection was active. These data originate in a study of blood T cell repertoires in COVID-19. Turning to the study itself: The United States, Italy and Spain were the sources of the acute and convalescent COVID-19 samples. From T cells, B-cell-depleted T cells, or PBMCs came the material, which was cDNA or gDNA.

TCRdb's table, derived via immunoSEQ multiplex PCR, lists solely in-frame clones and lacks some. The sample consists of 120,000 to 150,000 clones, roughly 84% of them appearing once. Sample: peripheral blood. The receptor comes from a young man with COVID-19, enrolled during active disease. The genes are TRBV4-2 and TRBJ2-7, with 7 nucleotides matching TRBD1. CDR3 loop: CASSQIVGTDTSYEQYF. The DNA of the CDR3 is TGTGCCAGCAGCCAGATAGTCGGGACAGACACTTCCTACGAGCAGTACTTC.